What follows is one TCR beta chain and its context. Its specific antigen is unknown. No clone much larger than this one lies a single base away; base qualities are absent. CDR3 length: 14 amino acids, cysteine to phenylalanine. The retained sequence is limited to the CDR3, 42 bases, with the frame set at the first base. The trim is 6 bases for V and 5 bases for J, with a gap of 13 bases between the germline ends. The CDR1 and CDR2 encoded by the germline V gene are MNHEY and SVGAGI. This entry belongs to a study of tumor and adjacent non-tumor tissue in lung cancer (dated by TCRdb to between 2017 and 2018). About the investigation overall: Of the cohort, some 12 patients had adenocarcinoma, 2 had squamous cell carcinoma and 1 had small cell lung cancer. The 15 or so patients were aged roughly 30 to 80 years, included 10 men and 5 women, and had TNM stage I to III disease. Sequencing produced more than 100,000,000 productive TCRbeta reads in total, an average of approximately 4.5 million reads per sample. The study compared bulk TCRbeta repertoires between lung tumor tissue and matched distant non-tumor lung tissue from about 14 lung cancer patients. Around 30 paired specimens, one tumor and one normal lung sample per patient, were profiled by TCRbeta CDR3 sequencing. Results and caveats for the whole study, not just this receptor: Significantly higher TCR diversity was found in younger patients, and higher tumor TCR diversity was associated with shorter overall and disease-free survival. Tumor tissue showed significantly greater TCR diversity (inverse Simpson) than normal lung tissue (about 410 vs 180, P = 0.0075, Mann-Whitney U test). A significantly larger cumulative share of the repertoire was made up by the top 100 clones in normal lung than in tumor tissue. The cohort had only about 14 patients, and the authors noted that larger samples and more detailed clinical data are needed. Neither the sequencing platform nor unique molecular identifiers are named or mentioned anywhere in the methods. Peripheral blood was not sequenced, so blood TCRbeta repertoires in these lung cancer patients were not examined.

RNA was isolated from bulk, unsorted tissue, and RNA quality was assessed with a NanoDrop ND-1000 and an Agilent 2100. Donors were newly diagnosed lung cancer patients admitted for thoracic surgery in China between August and November 2014, without prior chemotherapy. Patients who had received previous radiotherapy or chemotherapy, or who had another concurrent cancer, were excluded from the study. Surgical tissue pieces of 1-2 cm3 were preserved in RNAlater solution and were kept at -80 degrees C until use. The library relied on multiplex PCR. The run used an Illumina HiSeq 2500. Following protocols modified from ARM-PCR, the researchers constructed TCRbeta libraries through three rounds of nested PCR with primers (Table S4). Before sequencing, PCR products of 200-500 bp were cut from the gel and purified using the QIAquick gel extraction kit. The study's processing was this. Trimmomatic was used to clean the reads, FLASH merged the cleaned reads into complete CDR3 sequences, and MiTCR assigned the sequences to V(D)J germline segments. Clonal diversity was computed as the inverse Simpson's index with VDJtools. In-frame sequences without a premature stop codon were defined as productive reads. TCRdb took the public reads, trimmed them with fastp at Q25, ran MiXCR for clone calling and kept in-frame beta chains. Merged by CDR3 protein, the rows form single entries marked with the most common genes and DNA. The V and J calls reflect TCRdb's pipeline rather than the authors' work. The sample profile shows some 120,000 distinct CDR3 sequences; around three fifths of them were found once. Of the sample, roughly 13% falls within the top ten clones.

This receptor chain uses TRBV6-5 and TRBJ2-2; TRBD1 is perhaps the D gene, given 6 matching bases. Source material: lung tumor tissue. This TCR came from a man aged 30 to 39 with non-small cell lung cancer. CDR3 reads: CASREAGDTGELFF. The DNA sequence is TGTGCCAGCAGGGAGGCAGGGGATACCGGGGAGCTGTTTTTT.